This T cell receptor beta chain emerged from a study of response to subunit inactivated influenza vaccine. In the case of this clonotype: The antigen is undetermined.

The CDR3 totals 14 residues. The J segment lost 4 bases and the V segment lost 6 bases, leaving 4 bases of the junction unmatched. CDR1 is MDHEN and CDR2 is SYDVKM in the germline V gene. Whole-study results and caveats: There was a suggestion from the authors that each seasonal influenza vaccination recruits few new T cells.

Each CDR3 protein is one row after TCRdb ran MiXCR on the RT-PCR reads. The sample holds around 490,000 distinct CDR3 sequences, about 8% seen once. The material sequenced was PBMCs from blood, taken around 2 years after vaccination. The rearrangement joins TRBV28 to TRBJ1-1; 11 bases line up with TRBD1. The TCR was taken from a man between 50 and 69 years old who received an inactivated influenza vaccine. The CDR3 loop is CASRDRGLSTEAFF. CDR3 coding DNA: TGTGCCAGCAGGGACAGGGGGCTCAGCACTGAAGCTTTCTTT.